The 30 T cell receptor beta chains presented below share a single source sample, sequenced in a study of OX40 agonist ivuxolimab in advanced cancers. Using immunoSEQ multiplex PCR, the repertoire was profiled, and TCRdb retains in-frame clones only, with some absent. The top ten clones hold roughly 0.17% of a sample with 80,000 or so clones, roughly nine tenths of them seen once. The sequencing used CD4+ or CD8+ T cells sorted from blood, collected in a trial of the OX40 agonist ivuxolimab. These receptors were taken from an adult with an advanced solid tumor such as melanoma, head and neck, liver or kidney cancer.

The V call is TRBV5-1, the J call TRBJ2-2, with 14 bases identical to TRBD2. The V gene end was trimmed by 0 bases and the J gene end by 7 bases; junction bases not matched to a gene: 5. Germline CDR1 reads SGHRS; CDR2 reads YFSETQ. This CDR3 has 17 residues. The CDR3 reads CASSLAGTSGSVGELFF. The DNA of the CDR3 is TGCGCCAGCAGCTTGGCCGGGACTAGCGGGAGTGTCGGGGAGCTGTTTTTT.

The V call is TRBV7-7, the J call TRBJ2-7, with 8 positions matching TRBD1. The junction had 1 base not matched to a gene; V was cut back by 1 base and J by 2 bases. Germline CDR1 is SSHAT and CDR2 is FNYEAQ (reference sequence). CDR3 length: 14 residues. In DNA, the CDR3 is TGTGCCAGCAGCTTAGAACAGGGGGCCTACGAGCAGTACTTC. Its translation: CASSLEQGAYEQYF.

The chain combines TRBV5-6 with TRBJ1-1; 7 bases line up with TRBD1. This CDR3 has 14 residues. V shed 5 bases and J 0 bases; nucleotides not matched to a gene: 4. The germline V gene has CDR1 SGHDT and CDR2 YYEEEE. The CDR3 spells CASSRQGLNTEAFF. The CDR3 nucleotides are TGTGCCAGCAGTCGACAGGGCCTGAACACTGAAGCTTTCTTT.

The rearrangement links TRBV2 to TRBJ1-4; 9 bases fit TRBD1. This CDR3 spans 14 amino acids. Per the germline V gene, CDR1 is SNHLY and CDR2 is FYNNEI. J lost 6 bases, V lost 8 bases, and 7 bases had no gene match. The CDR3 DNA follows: TGTGCCAGCGCCTGGGGACAGGGAGATGAAAAACTGTTTTTT. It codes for CASAWGQGDEKLFF. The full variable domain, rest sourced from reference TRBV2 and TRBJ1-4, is EPEVTQTPSHQVTQMGQEVILRCVPISNHLYFYWYRQILGQKVEFLVSFYNNEISEKSEIFDDQFSVERPDGSNFTLKIRSTKLEDSAMYFCASAWGQGDEKLFFGSGTQLSVL.

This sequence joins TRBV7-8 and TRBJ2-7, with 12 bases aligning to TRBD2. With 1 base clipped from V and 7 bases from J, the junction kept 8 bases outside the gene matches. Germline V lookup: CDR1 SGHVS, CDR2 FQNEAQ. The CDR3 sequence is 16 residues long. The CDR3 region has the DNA TGTGCCAGCAGCTTAGTTTTCCTAGCGGGAGGGCGGGAGCAGTACTTC. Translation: CASSLVFLAGGREQYF.

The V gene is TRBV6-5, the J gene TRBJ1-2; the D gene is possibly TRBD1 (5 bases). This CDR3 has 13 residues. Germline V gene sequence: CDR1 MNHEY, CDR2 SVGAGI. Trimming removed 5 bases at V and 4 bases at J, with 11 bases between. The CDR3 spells CASSARGPYGYTF. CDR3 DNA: TGTGCCAGCAGTGCAAGGGGTCCCTATGGCTACACCTTC.

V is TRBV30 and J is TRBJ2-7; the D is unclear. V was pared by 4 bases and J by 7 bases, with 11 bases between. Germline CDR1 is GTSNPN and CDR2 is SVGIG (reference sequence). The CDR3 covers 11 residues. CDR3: CAWIGSREQYF. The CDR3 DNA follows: TGTGCCTGGATAGGATCAAGAGAGCAGTACTTC.

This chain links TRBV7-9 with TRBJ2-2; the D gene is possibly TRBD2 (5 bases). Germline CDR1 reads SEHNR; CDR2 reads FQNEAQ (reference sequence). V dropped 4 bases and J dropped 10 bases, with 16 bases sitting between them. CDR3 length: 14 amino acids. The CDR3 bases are TGTGCCAGCAGCTACGTCACCGGGCGGGTGGAGCTGTTTTTT. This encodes CASSYVTGRVELFF.

CDR3 amino acids: CASSPVRNTGELFF. CDR3 bases: TGTGCCAGCAGCCCTGTCCGTAACACCGGGGAGCTGTTTTTT. The chain joins TRBV7-8 to TRBJ2-2, with D uncertain. V lost 5 bases to trimming and J lost 2 bases, with 9 bases between them. Per the germline V gene, CDR1 is SGHVS and CDR2 is FQNEAQ. The CDR3 length is 14 residues.

The CDR3 reads CATSRDRRDTSYEQYF. CDR3 nucleotide sequence: TGTGCCACCAGCAGAGATAGGCGGGACACTTCCTACGAGCAGTACTTC. The chain is built from TRBV15 and TRBJ2-7, with D possibly called TRBD1 or TRBD2 (6 bases each). The CDR3 runs 16 residues. Looked up from germline, CDR1 is LNHNV and CDR2 is YYDKDF (reference sequence). V dropped 0 bases and J dropped 1 base, with 13 bases sitting between them.

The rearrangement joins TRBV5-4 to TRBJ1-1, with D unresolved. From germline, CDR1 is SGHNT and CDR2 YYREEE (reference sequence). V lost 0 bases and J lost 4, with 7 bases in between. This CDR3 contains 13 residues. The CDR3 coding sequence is TGTGCCAGCAGCTTGGGATTGAGCACTGAAGCTTTCTTT. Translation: CASSLGLSTEAFF.

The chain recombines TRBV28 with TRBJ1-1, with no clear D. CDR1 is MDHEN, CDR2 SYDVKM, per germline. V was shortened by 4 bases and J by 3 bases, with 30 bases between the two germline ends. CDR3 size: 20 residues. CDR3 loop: CASSSGVATFTPTLDTEAFF. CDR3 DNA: TGTGCCAGCAGTTCTGGGGTCGCCACGTTCACACCTACCCTCGACACTGAAGCTTTCTTT.

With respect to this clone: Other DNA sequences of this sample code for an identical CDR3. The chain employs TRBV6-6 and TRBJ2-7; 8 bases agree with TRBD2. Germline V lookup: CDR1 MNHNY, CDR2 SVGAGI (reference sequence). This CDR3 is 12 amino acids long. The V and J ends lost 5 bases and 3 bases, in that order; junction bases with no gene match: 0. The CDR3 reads CASSSGSYEQYF. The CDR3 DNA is TGTGCCAGCAGTAGCGGGAGCTACGAGCAGTACTTC.

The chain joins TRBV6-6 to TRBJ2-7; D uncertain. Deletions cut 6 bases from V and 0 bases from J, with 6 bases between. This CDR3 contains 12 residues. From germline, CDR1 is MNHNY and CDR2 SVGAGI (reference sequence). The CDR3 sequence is CASSQSSYEQYF. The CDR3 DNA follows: TGTGCCAGCAGCCAAAGCTCCTACGAGCAGTACTTC.

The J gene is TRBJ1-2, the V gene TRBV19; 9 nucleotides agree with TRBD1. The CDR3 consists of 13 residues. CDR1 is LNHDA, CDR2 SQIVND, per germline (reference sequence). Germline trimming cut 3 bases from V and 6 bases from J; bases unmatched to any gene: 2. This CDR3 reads CASSIRTGDGYTF. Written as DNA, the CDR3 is TGTGCCAGTAGTATTCGGACAGGGGATGGCTACACCTTC.

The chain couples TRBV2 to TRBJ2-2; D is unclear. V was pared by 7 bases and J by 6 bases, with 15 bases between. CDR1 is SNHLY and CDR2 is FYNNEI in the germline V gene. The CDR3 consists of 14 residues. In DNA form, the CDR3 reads TGTGCCAGCAATCTAAAAACTGGCTCCGGGGAGCTGTTTTTT. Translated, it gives CASNLKTGSGELFF.

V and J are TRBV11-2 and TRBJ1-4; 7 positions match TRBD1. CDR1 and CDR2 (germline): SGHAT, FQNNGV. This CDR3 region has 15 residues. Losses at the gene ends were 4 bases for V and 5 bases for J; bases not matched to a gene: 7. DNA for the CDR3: TGTGCCAGCAGCTCCCTACAGGGGACGAATGAAAAACTGTTTTTT. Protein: CASSSLQGTNEKLFF.

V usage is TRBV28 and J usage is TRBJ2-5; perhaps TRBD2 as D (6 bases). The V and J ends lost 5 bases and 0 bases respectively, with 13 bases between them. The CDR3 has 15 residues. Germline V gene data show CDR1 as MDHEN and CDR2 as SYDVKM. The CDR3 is CASSLPAGYQETQYF. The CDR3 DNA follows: TGTGCCAGCAGTCTGCCTGCGGGGTACCAAGAGACCCAGTACTTC.

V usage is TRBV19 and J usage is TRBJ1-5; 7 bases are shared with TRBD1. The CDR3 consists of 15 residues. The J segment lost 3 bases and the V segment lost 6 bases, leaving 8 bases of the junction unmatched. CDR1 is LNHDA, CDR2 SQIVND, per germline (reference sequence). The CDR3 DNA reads TGTGCCAGTAGAACAGGGGCCAATGTCAATCAGCCCCAGCATTTT. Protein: CASRTGANVNQPQHF.

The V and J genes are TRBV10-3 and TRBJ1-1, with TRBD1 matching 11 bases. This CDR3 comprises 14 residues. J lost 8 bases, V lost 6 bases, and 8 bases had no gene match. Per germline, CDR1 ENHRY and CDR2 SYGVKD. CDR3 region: CAIRGQGAPVEAFF. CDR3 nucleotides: TGTGCCATCAGAGGACAGGGGGCGCCCGTGGAAGCTTTCTTT.

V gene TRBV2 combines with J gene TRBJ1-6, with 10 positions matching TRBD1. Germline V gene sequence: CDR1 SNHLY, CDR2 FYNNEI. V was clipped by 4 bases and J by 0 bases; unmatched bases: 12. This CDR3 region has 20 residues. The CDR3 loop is CASSGRPRQGASSYNSPLHF. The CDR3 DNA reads TGTGCCAGCAGTGGTCGGCCCCGACAGGGGGCGAGCTCCTATAATTCACCCCTCCACTTT.

DNA of the CDR3: TGCGCCAGCAGCCAAGGACCATCCAAGGAAAAACTGTTTTTT. It codes for CASSQGPSKEKLFF. The gene calls are TRBV4-1 and TRBJ1-4, with unresolved D. V lost 1 base to trimming and J lost 8 bases, with 11 bases between them. Germline V CDR1 and CDR2: MGHRA, YSYEKL. The CDR3 covers 14 residues.

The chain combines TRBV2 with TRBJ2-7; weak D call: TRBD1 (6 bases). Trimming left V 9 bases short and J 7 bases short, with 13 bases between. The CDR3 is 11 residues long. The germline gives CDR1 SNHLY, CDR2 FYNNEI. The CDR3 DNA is TGTGCCAGGCGATCAGGGGTTGAGCAGTACTTC. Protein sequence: CARRSGVEQYF.

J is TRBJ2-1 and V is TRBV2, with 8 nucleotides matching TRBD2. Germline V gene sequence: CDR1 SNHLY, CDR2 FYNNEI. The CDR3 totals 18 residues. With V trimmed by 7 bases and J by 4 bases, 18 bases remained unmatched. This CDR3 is CASNGIRGGASGYNEQFF. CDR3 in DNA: TGTGCCAGCAACGGAATCCGTGGTGGGGCTAGCGGGTACAATGAGCAGTTCTTC.

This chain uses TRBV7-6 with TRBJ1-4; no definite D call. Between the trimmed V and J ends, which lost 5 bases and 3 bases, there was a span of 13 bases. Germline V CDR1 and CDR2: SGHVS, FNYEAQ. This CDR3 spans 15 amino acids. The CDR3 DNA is TGTGCCAGCAGCGCATCGACGGTTGCTAATGAAAAACTGTTTTTT. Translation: CASSASTVANEKLFF.

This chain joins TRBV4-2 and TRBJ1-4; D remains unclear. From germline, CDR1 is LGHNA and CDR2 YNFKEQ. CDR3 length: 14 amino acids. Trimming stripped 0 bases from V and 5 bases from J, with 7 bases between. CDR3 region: CASSQEMKNEKLFF. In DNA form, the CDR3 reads TGTGCCAGCAGCCAAGAGATGAAAAATGAAAAACTGTTTTTT.

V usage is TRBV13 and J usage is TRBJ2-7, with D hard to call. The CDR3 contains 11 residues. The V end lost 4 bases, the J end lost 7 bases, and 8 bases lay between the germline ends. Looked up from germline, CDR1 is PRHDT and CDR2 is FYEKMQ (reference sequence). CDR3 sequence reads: CASSSGPEQYF. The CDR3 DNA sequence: TGTGCCAGCAGCTCCGGACCAGAGCAGTACTTC.

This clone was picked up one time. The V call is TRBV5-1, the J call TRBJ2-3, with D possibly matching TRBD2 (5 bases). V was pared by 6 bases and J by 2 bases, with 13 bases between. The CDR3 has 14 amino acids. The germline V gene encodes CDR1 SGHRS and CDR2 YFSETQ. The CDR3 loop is CASKDGVPTDTQYF. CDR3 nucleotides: TGCGCCAGCAAGGACGGGGTCCCCACAGATACGCAGTATTTT.

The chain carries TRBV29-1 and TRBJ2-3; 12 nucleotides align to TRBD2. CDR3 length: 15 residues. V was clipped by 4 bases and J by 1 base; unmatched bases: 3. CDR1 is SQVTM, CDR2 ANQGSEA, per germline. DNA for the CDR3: TGCAGCGTTGGACTAGCGGGGGACCGCACAGATACGCAGTATTTT. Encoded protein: CSVGLAGDRTDTQYF.

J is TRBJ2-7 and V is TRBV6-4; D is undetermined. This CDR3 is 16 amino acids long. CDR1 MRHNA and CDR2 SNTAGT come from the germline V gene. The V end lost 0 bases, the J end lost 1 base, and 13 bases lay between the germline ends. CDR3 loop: CASSDSGGYTSYEQYF. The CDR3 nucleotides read TGTGCCAGCAGTGACTCTGGTGGGTACACGTCCTACGAGCAGTACTTC.